The present entry profiles one T cell receptor beta chain with its context. Its specificity is not known. Per germline, CDR1 MDHEN and CDR2 SYDVKM. The CDR3 consists of 16 residues. V lost 4 bases and J lost 1, with 16 bases in between. The data are from a study of vaccination and CD4 T cells after COVID-19. Looking at the study overall: Convalescents were six males and four females, two of them Hispanic. Investigators stimulated cells with overlapping spike peptides drawn from SARS-CoV-2, HCoV-NL63, HCoV-OC43 and HCoV-229E.

The Oncomine TCR Beta short-read assay generated sequence data from the DNA of cultured CD4+ T cells. Via MiXCR, TCRdb re-called the PCR reads, giving one row per CDR3 protein. The sample lists 15,000 to 20,000 distinct CDR3 sequences, less than 70% occurring once. Study findings and constraints: Recorded median SARS-CoV-2-reactive clonotype numbers increased from 21 to 38 without reaching significance.

Stated treatment: 10-day PBMC culture with coronavirus spike peptide pools or control peptides (ViraFEST assay). Negative selection purified CD4+ T cells after more than nine days of culture. Sample: CD4+ T cells from blood, cultured in vitro. The chain recombines TRBV28 with TRBJ1-1, with D possibly being TRBD1 (5 bases). The sequence came from a human donor who had recovered from COVID-19. In DNA, the CDR3 is TGTGCCAGCAGTTCCCGGGGGGGACCCGCGAACACTGAAGCTTTCTTT. Translated, it gives CASSSRGGPANTEAFF. The full variable domain, with the rest looked up from reference TRBV28 and TRBJ1-1, is DVKVTQSSRYLVKRTGEKVFLECVQDMDHENMFWYRQDPGLGLRLIYFSYDVKMKEKGDIPEGYSVSREKKERFSLILESASTNQTSMYLCASSSRGGPANTEAFFGQGTRLTVV.